The 8 T cell receptor beta chains reported below all come from one sample, sequenced in a study of blood T cell repertoires in COVID-19. Profiled with immunoSEQ multiplex PCR; TCRdb holds only in-frame clones, not every one. The sample consists of about 300,000 clones, around 86% of them appearing once. Source material: peripheral blood. The receptors originated from a man in his sixties or seventies with acute or convalescent COVID-19.

This chain links TRBV7-3 with TRBJ2-1; D remains ambiguous. With 2 bases removed from V and 9 bases from J, the gap between germline ends came to 8 bases. This CDR3 spans 12 amino acids. Germline V gene data show CDR1 as SGHTA and CDR2 as FQGTGA. The CDR3 sequence is CASSLDISEQFF. The CDR3 nucleotides read TGTGCCAGCAGCTTAGACATCTCTGAGCAGTTCTTC.

J is TRBJ1-5 and V is TRBV28, with TRBD1 matching over 11 bases. Germline CDR1 and CDR2: MDHEN and SYDVKM. The CDR3 covers 16 residues. Unmatched junction bases numbered 6, after V lost 6 bases and J lost 2 bases. The CDR3 protein is CASRIGQGARNQPQHF. In DNA, the CDR3 is TGTGCCAGCAGAATTGGACAGGGGGCCCGCAATCAGCCCCAGCATTTT.

The genes are TRBV7-2 and TRBJ2-7; possibly TRBD1 for D (6 bases). The CDR3 runs to 17 residues. Trimming cost V 0 bases and J 2 bases, with 17 bases left between them. CDR1 is SGHTA and CDR2 is FQGNSA in the germline V gene. The CDR3 here is CASSLAGVGARTYEQYF. The CDR3 DNA sequence: TGTGCCAGCAGCTTAGCTGGAGTGGGGGCACGAACCTACGAGCAGTACTTC.

The V and J genes are TRBV7-9 and TRBJ2-1, with 8 positions matching TRBD2. V shed 0 bases and J 2 bases; nucleotides not matched to a gene: 3. The germline gives CDR1 SEHNR, CDR2 FQNEAQ (reference sequence). The CDR3 spans 16 residues. The CDR3 spells CASSLAAGGAYNEQFF. Written as DNA, the CDR3 is TGTGCCAGCAGCTTAGCGGCGGGGGGCGCCTACAATGAGCAGTTCTTC.

The chain couples TRBV5-1 to TRBJ2-7; 13 bases are shared with TRBD2. Germline V lookup: CDR1 SGHRS, CDR2 YFSETQ. The CDR3 has 15 residues. V lost 4 bases and J lost 3; bases outside the gene matches: 4. This CDR3 reads CASSVGTSGDYEQYF. The CDR3 DNA follows: TGCGCCAGCAGCGTCGGGACTAGCGGGGACTACGAGCAGTACTTC.

The rearrangement joins TRBV28 to TRBJ1-5; a weak D match, TRBD1 (5 bases). Trimming pared 3 bases from V and 5 bases from J, leaving 17 bases between. The CDR3 spans 16 residues. Germline CDR1 is MDHEN and CDR2 is SYDVKM. The CDR3 here is CASSLRLTWGDQPQHF. Written as DNA, the CDR3 is TGTGCCAGCAGTTTGAGACTCACTTGGGGGGATCAGCCCCAGCATTTT.

The V and J genes are TRBV6-6 and TRBJ1-1, with a possible D match to TRBD1 (6 bases). The CDR3 length is 11 residues. The germline V gene has CDR1 MNHNY and CDR2 SVGAGI (reference sequence). V gave up 7 bases and J gave up 9 bases, with 12 bases separating them. This chain's CDR3 is CASTADRKAFF. The CDR3 DNA is TGTGCCAGCACCGCGGACAGAAAAGCTTTCTTT.

This chain's CDR3 is CASSQGQALLGMKVLYF. The CDR3 coding sequence is TGTGCCAGCAGCCAAGGACAGGCCTTATTAGGGATGAAGGTTTTGTATTTT. V gene TRBV3-1 (or the pseudogene TRBV3-2) combines with J gene TRBJ2-3; maybe TRBD1 (6 bases). V dropped 1 base and J dropped 14 bases, with 28 bases sitting between them. Germline assignment: CDR1 LGHDT and CDR2 YNNKEL (reference sequence). This CDR3 spans 17 amino acids.